The rows below give T cell receptor beta chains drawn from one sample of a study of cytomegalovirus exposure and HLA in healthy donors. Some clones are missing from TCRdb's copy, which holds only in-frame ones; the method was immunoSEQ multiplex PCR. The repertoire includes 140,000 to 150,000 clones, around three quarters of them detected once, and approximately 2.5% sits in the top ten. The sequenced sample was PBMCs. The receptors were sampled from a woman aged 18-29 years in good health and CMV-seropositive. The CDR3 runs from the conserved cysteine through the conserved F or W. D genes are given only for firm matches. Rows may omit the clone size; those that give it use once, few, many or a size class.

D gene,V gene,CDR3 length,clone size,J gene,CDR3 protein,CDR3 DNA
NA,TRBV9,16,few,TRBJ1-3,CASSVGKASSGNTIYF,TGTGCCAGCAGCGTAGGAAAAGCGAGCTCTGGAAACACCATATATTTT
TRBD1,TRBV6-5,14,NA,TRBJ1-3,CASSLTGDGNTIYF,TGTGCCAGCAGTTTGACAGGGGATGGAAACACCATATATTTT
NA,TRBV2,12,NA,TRBJ1-2,CASSHRVIGYTF,TGTGCCAGCAGCCACAGGGTGATAGGCTACACCTTC
NA,TRBV18,15,NA,TRBJ1-1,CASSPPMSVDTEAFF,TGTGCCAGCTCACCCCCAATGTCGGTGGACACTGAAGCTTTCTTT
NA,TRBV4-3,15,NA,TRBJ1-2,CASSQRGRANYGYTF,TGCGCCAGCAGCCAGAGAGGGCGGGCCAACTATGGCTACACCTTC
TRBD1,TRBV15,13,NA,TRBJ1-2,CATRPGQSYVYTF,TGTGCCACCAGGCCGGGACAGAGCTATGTCTACACCTTC
NA,TRBV4-3,14,once,TRBJ2-3,CASSQDINTDTQYF,TGCGCCAGCAGCCAAGATATTAACACAGATACGCAGTATTTT
NA,TRBV2,13,NA,TRBJ1-2,CASSDPPLYGYTF,TGTGCCAGCAGTGATCCTCCCTTATATGGCTACACCTTC
NA,TRBV11-2,17,NA,TRBJ1-4,CASSQHLGRVTNEKLFF,TGTGCCAGCAGCCAACACCTGGGCAGGGTAACTAATGAAAAACTGTTTTTT
NA,TRBV6-6,13,few,TRBJ1-1,CASSYGGNTEAFF,TGTGCCAGCAGTTACGGAGGGAACACTGAAGCTTTCTTT
TRBD2,TRBV13,18,NA,TRBJ2-2,CASSFRRWEGATTGELFF,TGTGCCAGCAGCTTCCGGCGGTGGGAGGGTGCGACCACCGGGGAGCTGTTTTTT
NA,TRBV19,15,NA,TRBJ1-1,CASSIDPSRDTEAFF,TGTGCCAGTAGTATAGATCCGTCCAGGGACACTGAAGCTTTCTTT
NA,TRBV2,14,few,TRBJ2-7,CASSETVRSYEQYF,TGTGCCAGCAGTGAAACCGTCAGAAGCTACGAGCAGTACTTC
NA,TRBV5-1,14,few,TRBJ1-2,CASSLDGRNYGYTF,TGCGCCAGCAGCCTCGACGGCAGGAACTATGGCTACACCTTC
TRBD2,TRBV4-1,15,few,TRBJ2-5,CASRQRGGYQETQYF,TGCGCCAGCAGACAACGGGGGGGATACCAAGAGACCCAGTACTTC